The rows below give T cell receptor beta chains drawn from one sample of a study of blood T cell repertoires in COVID-19. Method: immunoSEQ multiplex PCR; TCRdb's copy keeps in-frame clones and lacks some. The table has 100,000 to 120,000 clones, about four fifths seen once. Sequenced: peripheral blood. Receptors were obtained from a middle-aged woman with acute or convalescent COVID-19. CDR3s include the opening cysteine and the closing phenylalanine or tryptophan. The D gene is left open where the match is weak.

D: NA; V: TRBV5-6; J: TRBJ2-3; CDR3: CASSEAPKDTQYF
D: TRBD1; V: TRBV2; J: TRBJ2-7; CDR3: CASTGQGVVEQYF
D: NA; V: TRBV5-1; J: TRBJ1-2; CDR3: CASSWAQNYGYTF
D: NA; V: TRBV18; J: TRBJ1-2; CDR3: CASSPRDSNYGYTF
D: TRBD1; V: TRBV18; J: TRBJ1-2; CDR3: CASSPVPGQGGYGYTF
D: TRBD1; V: TRBV19; J: TRBJ2-7; CDR3: CASSSGQGATYEQYF
D: NA; V: TRBV21-1; J: TRBJ2-3; CDR3: CASIRQEHTDTQYF
D: TRBD2; V: TRBV5-4; J: TRBJ2-3; CDR3: CASSSRAGGRADTQYF
D: NA; V: TRBV6-5; J: TRBJ2-7; CDR3: CASILQELSYEQYF
D: TRBD1; V: TRBV5-1; J: TRBJ2-2; CDR3: CASRQGLTLNTGELFF
D: NA; V: TRBV14; J: TRBJ2-1; CDR3: CASRPGQGFMDEQFF
D: NA; V: TRBV2; J: TRBJ1-5; CDR3: CASSTGSFSNQPQHF
D: NA; V: TRBV2; J: TRBJ1-3; CDR3: CASRPPQNSGNTIYF
D: NA; V: TRBV7-2; J: TRBJ2-5; CDR3: CASSFSGQETQYF
D: NA; V: TRBV6-5; J: TRBJ2-1; CDR3: CASRVRQTTNNEQFF
D: TRBD1; V: TRBV5-5; J: TRBJ1-1; CDR3: CASSLAGGRTEAFF